This TCR beta chain was found in a study of blood T cells in healthy people across ages. The study, taken as a whole, reports: Observed TCR beta diversity showed a strong correlation with the percentage of naive T cells as measured by flow cytometry. Unknown CMV status may confound age-related changes in expanded clones. Diversity estimates drawn from one million T cells were deemed underestimates.

With a J-beta primer mix and a sample-barcoded 5' primer, a second PCR ran 7 to 11 cycles. TCRdb fed the 5' RACE reads into MiXCR, producing one record per CDR3 protein. The sample carries roughly 1.5 million distinct CDR3 sequences, roughly 43% recorded once. In this sample, this clonotype turned up a few times. Antigen specificity is unknown. V was cut by 1 base and J by 2 bases, with 15 bases left in between. The CDR3 sequence is 16 residues long. Germline V gene lookup returns CDR1 SGHTA and CDR2 FQGNSA. Sequenced input: blood. The clonotype comes from a woman younger than 35 in good health. The chain uses TRBV7-2 and TRBJ2-7, with D possibly TRBD1 on 5 matching bases. In DNA, the CDR3 is TGTGCCAGCAGCTTAGGGGTAGGGGTTCCCACCTACGAGCAGTACTTC. This sequence encodes CASSLGVGVPTYEQYF.